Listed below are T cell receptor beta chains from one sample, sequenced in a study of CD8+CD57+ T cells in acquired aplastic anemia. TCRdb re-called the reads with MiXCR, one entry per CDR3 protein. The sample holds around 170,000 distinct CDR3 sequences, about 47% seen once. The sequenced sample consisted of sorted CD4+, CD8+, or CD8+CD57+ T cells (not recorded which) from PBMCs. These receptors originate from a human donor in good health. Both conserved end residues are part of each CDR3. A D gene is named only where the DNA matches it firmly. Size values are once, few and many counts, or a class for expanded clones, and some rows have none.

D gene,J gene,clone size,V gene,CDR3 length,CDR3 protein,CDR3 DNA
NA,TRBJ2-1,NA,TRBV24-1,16,CATSDMDESSYNEQFF,TGTGCCACCAGTGATATGGACGAGAGCTCCTACAATGAGCAGTTCTTC
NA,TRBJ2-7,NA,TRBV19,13,CASSIGGTVEQYF,TGTGCCAGTAGTATAGGGGGGACGGTCGAGCAGTACTTC
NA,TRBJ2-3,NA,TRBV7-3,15,CASGRDGQRTDTQYF,TGTGCCAGCGGAAGAGACGGACAGAGAACAGATACGCAGTATTTT
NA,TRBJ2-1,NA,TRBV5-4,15,CASSSKGSSYNEQFF,TGTGCCAGCAGCTCAAAGGGTAGCTCCTACAATGAGCAGTTCTTC
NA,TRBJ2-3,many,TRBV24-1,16,CATSDPRTASTDTQYF,TGTGCCACCAGTGATCCAAGGACAGCGAGCACAGATACGCAGTATTTT
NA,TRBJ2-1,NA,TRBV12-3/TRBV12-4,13,CASSLNRWNEQFF,TGTGCCAGCAGTTTAAACAGATGGAATGAGCAGTTCTTC
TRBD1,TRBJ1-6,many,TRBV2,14,CASRKQGDNSPLHF,TGTGCCAGCAGGAAACAGGGGGATAATTCACCCCTCCACTTT
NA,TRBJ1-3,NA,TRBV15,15,CATSSGGRSGNTIYF,TGTGCCACCAGCAGCGGTGGGCGCTCTGGAAACACCATATATTTT
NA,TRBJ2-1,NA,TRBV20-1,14,CSALSSRSYNEQFF,TGCAGTGCTCTTAGCAGCCGCTCCTACAATGAGCAGTTCTTC
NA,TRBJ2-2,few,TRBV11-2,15,CASSPRGTLTGELFF,TGTGCCAGCAGCCCCCGAGGGACATTAACCGGGGAGCTGTTTTTT